These 23 T cell receptor beta chains came from one sample sequenced in a study of T cells after yellow fever vaccination (dated 2019 in TCRdb). Read against the paper, the sample's treatment or condition label means: live attenuated yellow fever vaccine strain. The library was obtained by 5' RACE. Sequencing was performed on an Illumina HiSeq 2500. In TCRdb, the public reads were trimmed at Q25 with fastp and aligned with MiXCR, with productive beta chains retained. Every distinct CDR3 protein forms one entry, paired with its most common genes and DNA. A total of approximately 260,000 distinct CDR3 sequences appear in this sample, approximately 12% of them only once. Jointly, the top ten make up 0.5% to 0.6% of the sample. The sample was CD4+ T cells sorted from PBMCs, taken 45 days after the yellow fever booster vaccination. These TCRs come from a young man who received the YFV17D yellow fever vaccine.

This clonotype was picked up a small number of times. This chain joins TRBV20-1 and TRBJ2-3; D may be TRBD2 (6 bases). Germline V CDR1 and CDR2: DFQATT, SNEGSKA (reference sequence). The CDR3 has 14 amino acids. The ends were cut back, 2 bases at V and 1 base at J, with 10 bases in the middle. The CDR3 DNA sequence: TGCAGTGCTAGACATAGCGGTCGCACAGATACGCAGTATTTT. Its translation is CSARHSGRTDTQYF.

This clonotype was counted only a few times. V and J are TRBV29-1 and TRBJ2-3; 7 bases are a match to TRBD1. The CDR3 is 13 residues long. The V segment lost 8 bases and the J segment 3 bases; nucleotides outside the gene matches: 8. The germline V gene encodes CDR1 SQVTM and CDR2 ANQGSEA. The DNA of the CDR3 is TGCAGCACCAACAGGGGTGCAACAGATACGCAGTATTTT. Amino acids: CSTNRGATDTQYF.

A few counts support this clonotype. This chain links TRBV20-1 with TRBJ2-7; 7 bases are a match to TRBD2. Germline lookup yields CDR1 DFQATT and CDR2 SNEGSKA (reference sequence). The CDR3 length is 13 residues. Trimming at V came to 1 base and at J to 3 bases, leaving 3 bases not matched to a gene. CDR3 sequence (DNA): TGCAGTGCTAGAGCGGCTAGCGGCTACGAGCAGTACTTC. Translation gives CSARAASGYEQYF.

A few counts support this clonotype. The chain carries TRBV3-1 and TRBJ2-7; D perhaps matches TRBD2 (7 bases). V was shortened by 1 base and J by 6 bases, with 10 bases between the two germline ends. The CDR3 is made up of 13 amino acids. Germline assignment: CDR1 LGHDT and CDR2 YNNKEL (reference sequence). CDR3 sequence reads: CASSQVAGAEQYF. The CDR3 coding sequence is TGTGCCAGCAGCCAAGTTGCGGGGGCCGAGCAGTACTTC.

With respect to this clonotype: The germline gene is not matched at one end of the junction; a read error may be the cause. This CDR3 is CAISLGVRTSGKDTQYF. CDR3 DNA: TGTGCCATCAGCTTAGGCGTAAGGACTAGCGGGAAGGATACGCAGTATTTT. The rearrangement joins TRBV7-6 to TRBJ2-3, with 12 bases lining up with TRBD2. There are 17 residues in the CDR3. The V gene's germline CDR1 is SGHVS and CDR2 FNYEAQ.

This clonotype appeared a single time. It may be a read error: a sequence one base away is much more abundant. The J gene is TRBJ1-1, the V gene TRBV18; no definite D call. Germline V gene lookup returns CDR1 KGHSH and CDR2 LQKENI. V was cut by 4 bases and J by 5 bases, with 8 bases left in between. CDR3 length: 12 amino acids. The CDR3 reads CASSLPITEAFF. Written as DNA, the CDR3 is TGTGCCAGCTCACTCCCGATAACTGAAGCTTTCTTT.

The rearrangement links TRBV18 to TRBJ1-5; tentative D call: TRBD1 (6 bases). This CDR3 region has 13 residues. The germline V and J ends were trimmed by 4 bases and 6 bases, with 10 bases remaining between them. CDR1 is KGHSH and CDR2 is LQKENI in the germline V gene. The CDR3 protein is CASSRQGFQPQHF. Written as DNA, the CDR3 is TGTGCCAGCTCACGCCAGGGGTTTCAGCCCCAGCATTTT. Complete variable domain (other parts from reference TRBV18 and TRBJ1-5): NAGVMQNPRHLVRRRGQEARLRCSPMKGHSHVYWYRQLPEEGLKFMVYLQKENIIDESGMPKERFSAEFPKEGPSILRIQQVVRGDSAAYFCASSRQGFQPQHFGDGTRLSIL.

The chain couples TRBV29-1 to TRBJ2-5; 8 bases are shared with TRBD2. The junction had 7 bases not matched to a gene; V was cut back by 8 bases and J by 5 bases. Looked up from germline, CDR1 is SQVTM and CDR2 is ANQGSEA. The CDR3 length is 12 residues. This chain's CDR3 is CSWGGGPETQYF. The CDR3 nucleotides read TGCAGCTGGGGCGGGGGGCCCGAGACCCAGTACTTC.

The chain has TRBV3-1 and TRBJ2-5, with D possibly matching TRBD2 (6 bases). V was cut by 5 bases and J by 1 base, with 11 bases left in between. CDR1 LGHDT and CDR2 YNNKEL come from the germline V gene (reference sequence). This CDR3 is built from 14 residues. The CDR3: CASSGGVFQETQYF. In nucleotides, the CDR3 is TGTGCCAGCAGCGGCGGGGTGTTCCAAGAGACCCAGTACTTC.

In its sample, this clonotype was seen a few times. The V call is TRBV3-1, the J call TRBJ2-7; 9 bases align to TRBD1. Trimming at V came to 2 bases and at J to 3 bases, leaving 2 bases not matched to a gene. CDR3 length equals 14 residues. Germline CDR1 reads LGHDT; CDR2 reads YNNKEL (reference sequence). Here the CDR3 DNA reads TGTGCCAGCAGCCAAAGGACAGGGGTCTACGAGCAGTACTTC. Translated, it gives CASSQRTGVYEQYF.

This chain joins TRBV9 and TRBJ2-3, with a tentative D call TRBD2 (6 bases). Trimming left V 0 bases short and J 3 bases short, with 8 bases between. CDR3 length: 14 residues. Germline CDR1 reads SGDLS; CDR2 reads YYNGEE. The CDR3: CASSVVGGTDTQYF. The CDR3 region has the DNA TGTGCCAGCAGCGTAGTAGGAGGGACAGATACGCAGTATTTT.

This clonotype was seen more than once but under ten times. This chain links TRBV7-2 with TRBJ1-5; D unresolved. The CDR3 consists of 13 residues. V was cut by 1 base and J by 7 bases, with 8 bases left in between. Germline values: CDR1 SGHTA, CDR2 FQGNSA. Here the CDR3 DNA reads TGTGCCAGCAGCTTAGGCCCGGCCCAGCCCCAGCATTTT. It yields the protein CASSLGPAQPQHF.

This rearrangement joins TRBV11-2 to TRBJ2-2; TRBD2 is a possible D gene (5 bases). The CDR3 contains 16 residues. Germline CDR1 is SGHAT and CDR2 is FQNNGV. Trimming took 3 bases from V and 6 from J, leaving 17 bases between them. This CDR3 is CASSFSGEFLPGELFF. The CDR3 coding sequence is TGTGCCAGCAGCTTCAGCGGCGAGTTTCTTCCCGGGGAGCTGTTTTTT.

In this sample, this clonotype turned up many times. V usage is TRBV20-1 and J usage is TRBJ2-3; 7 positions match TRBD2. The CDR3 has 14 residues. Germline lookup yields CDR1 DFQATT and CDR2 SNEGSKA (reference sequence). V shed 5 bases, J shed 3 bases, and the junction held 8 bases outside the gene matches. This CDR3 is CSAEAGVRTDTQYF. For the CDR3, the DNA is TGCAGTGCTGAGGCGGGAGTGAGGACAGATACGCAGTATTTT.

This clonotype has just a few counts. The chain has TRBV12-3 or TRBV12-4 and TRBJ1-1, with a weak D call TRBD1 (5 bases). The CDR3 contains 14 residues. The V and J ends lost 1 base and 5 bases respectively, with 11 bases between them. The CDR3 reads CASSLDQGWTEAFF. CDR3 in DNA: TGTGCCAGCAGTTTAGATCAGGGTTGGACTGAAGCTTTCTTT.

This sequence joins TRBV7-6 and TRBJ2-1; a possible D gene is TRBD2 (7 bases). This CDR3 comprises 16 residues. Germline loops: CDR1 SGHVS, CDR2 FNYEAQ. Deletions cut 4 bases from V and 7 bases from J, with 20 bases between. The CDR3 loop reads CASSSDWGGFENEQFF. The CDR3 DNA follows: TGTGCCAGCAGCTCCGATTGGGGGGGCTTTGAAAATGAGCAGTTCTTC.

This rearrangement joins TRBV6-5 to TRBJ2-3, with TRBD2 matching 12 bases. The CDR3 is 17 amino acids. The V gene's germline CDR1 is MNHEY and CDR2 SVGAGI. With 2 bases clipped from V and 3 bases from J, the junction kept 6 bases outside the gene matches. CDR3 sequence (DNA): TGTGCCAGCAGTTACGCGACTAGCGGGAGATCGACAGATACGCAGTATTTT. It translates to CASSYATSGRSTDTQYF.

The CDR3 is CASSIERTTGLAPYNEQFF. CDR3 coding DNA: TGTGCCAGTAGTATAGAACGGACTACGGGACTAGCGCCCTACAATGAGCAGTTCTTC. This chain joins TRBV19 and TRBJ2-1; 10 bases line up with TRBD2. There are 19 residues in the CDR3. CDR1 is LNHDA, CDR2 SQIVND, per germline (reference sequence). J gave up 2 bases and V 0 bases, and 10 bases lay outside the gene matches.

The chain recombines TRBV7-2 with TRBJ2-7; 9 positions match TRBD1. Germline-derived CDR1 and CDR2 are SGHTA and FQGNSA. The ends lost 6 bases at V and 0 bases at J; junction bases unmatched: 9. The CDR3 sequence is 16 residues long. CDR3 sequence reads: CASSSRDRATSYEQYF. CDR3 sequence (DNA): TGTGCCAGCAGTTCCAGGGACAGGGCAACCTCCTACGAGCAGTACTTC.

The genes are TRBV7-9 and TRBJ1-2; D unresolved. V shed 3 bases and J shed 7 bases, with 15 bases lying between them. The CDR3 totals 14 residues. Germline values: CDR1 SEHNR, CDR2 FQNEAQ (reference sequence). The CDR3 nucleotides read TGTGCCAGCAGCTTTCTAGGTGGGCACTTTGGCTACACCTTC. It specifies CASSFLGGHFGYTF.

A few counts support this clonotype. The CDR3 region has the DNA TGTGCCAGCAGTTTCGCGGGGGGCGGAACTGGGACTGAAGCTTTCTTT. Its protein product is CASSFAGGGTGTEAFF. The rearrangement links TRBV12-3 or TRBV12-4 to TRBJ1-1; D is perhaps TRBD1 (6 bases). The CDR3 covers 16 residues. Trimming took 3 bases from V and 5 from J, leaving 19 bases between them.

This sequence joins TRBV7-9 and TRBJ2-3; D gene uncertain. The CDR3 sequence is 13 residues long. Germline CDR1 SEHNR, CDR2 FQNEAQ (reference sequence). V was trimmed by 4 bases and J by 2 bases, leaving 7 bases between them. The CDR3 reads CASSWGHTDTQYF. In DNA, the CDR3 is TGTGCCAGCAGCTGGGGTCACACAGATACGCAGTATTTT. The full variable domain, with the rest looked up from reference TRBV7-9 and TRBJ2-3, is DTGVSQNPRHKITKRGQNVTFRCDPISEHNRLYWYRQTLGQGPEFLTYFQNEAQLEKSRLLSDRFSAERPKGSFSTLEIQRTEQGDSAMYLCASSWGHTDTQYFGPGTRLTVL.

This chain uses TRBV5-1 with TRBJ2-6; 10 nucleotides agree with TRBD1. This CDR3 is 21 amino acids long. Germline V gene data show CDR1 as SGHRS and CDR2 as YFSETQ. Losses at the gene ends were 3 bases for V and 0 bases for J; bases not matched to a gene: 15. The chain's CDR3 is CASSSPGQGPYDRSGANVLTF. The CDR3 bases are TGCGCCAGCAGCTCCCCGGGACAGGGGCCGTACGACCGCTCTGGGGCCAACGTCCTGACTTTC.